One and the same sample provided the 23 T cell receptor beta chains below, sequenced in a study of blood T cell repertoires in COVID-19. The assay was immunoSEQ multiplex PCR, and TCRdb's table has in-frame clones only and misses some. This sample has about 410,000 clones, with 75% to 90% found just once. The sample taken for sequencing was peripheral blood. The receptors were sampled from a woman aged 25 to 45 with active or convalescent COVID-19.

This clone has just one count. CDR3 coding DNA: TGTGCCAGCAGCTCTACAGGGGATTCGCCCCAGCATTTT. Amino acid sequence: CASSSTGDSPQHF. The V and J genes are TRBV7-9 and TRBJ1-5; TRBD1 matches at 7 bases. Germline CDR1 is SEHNR and CDR2 is FQNEAQ (reference sequence). The CDR3 covers 13 residues. V gave up 4 bases and J gave up 9 bases; unmatched junction bases: 6.

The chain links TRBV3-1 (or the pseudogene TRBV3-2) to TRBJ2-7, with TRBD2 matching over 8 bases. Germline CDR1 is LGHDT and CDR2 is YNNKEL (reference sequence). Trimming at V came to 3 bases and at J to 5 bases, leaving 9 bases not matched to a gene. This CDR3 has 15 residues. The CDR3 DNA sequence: TGTGCCAGCAGCCAGGGAGCGGGAGCAACTAACGAGCAGTACTTC. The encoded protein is CASSQGAGATNEQYF.

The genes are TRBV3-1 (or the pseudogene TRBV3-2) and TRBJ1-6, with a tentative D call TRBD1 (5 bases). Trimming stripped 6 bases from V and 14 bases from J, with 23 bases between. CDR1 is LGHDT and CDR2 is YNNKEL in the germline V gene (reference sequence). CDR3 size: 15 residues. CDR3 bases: TGTGCCAGCAGTGAGACGGCCAGGGTTTGGCCGGCCCTCCACTTT. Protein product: CASSETARVWPALHF.

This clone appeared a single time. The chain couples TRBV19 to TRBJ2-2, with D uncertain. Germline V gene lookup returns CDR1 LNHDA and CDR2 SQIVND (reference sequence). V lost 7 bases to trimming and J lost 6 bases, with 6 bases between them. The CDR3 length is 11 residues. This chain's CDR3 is CASTEAGELFF. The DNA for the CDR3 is TGTGCCAGTACAGAAGCCGGGGAGCTGTTTTTT.

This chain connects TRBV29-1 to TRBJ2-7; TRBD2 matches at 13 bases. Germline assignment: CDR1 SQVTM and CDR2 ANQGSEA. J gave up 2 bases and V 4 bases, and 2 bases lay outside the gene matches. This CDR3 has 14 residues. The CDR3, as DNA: TGCAGCGTTGCCACTAGCGGGAGGGCCTACGAGCAGTACTTC. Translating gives CSVATSGRAYEQYF.

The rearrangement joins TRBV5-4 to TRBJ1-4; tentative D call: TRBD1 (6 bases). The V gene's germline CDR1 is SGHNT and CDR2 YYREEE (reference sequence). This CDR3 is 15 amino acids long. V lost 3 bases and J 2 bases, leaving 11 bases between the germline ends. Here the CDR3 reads CASSSTGTTNEKLFF. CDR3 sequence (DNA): TGTGCCAGCAGCTCAACAGGGACGACTAATGAAAAACTGTTTTTT.

CDR3 bases: TGTGCCAGCAGTAAAGGACAGGGTGGAGGAGCAGATACGCAGTATTTT. It encodes CASSKGQGGGADTQYF. V and J are TRBV2 and TRBJ2-3, with 8 bases fitting TRBD1. Germline V gene data show CDR1 as SNHLY and CDR2 as FYNNEI. The CDR3 extends over 16 amino acids. With 5 bases clipped from V and 4 bases from J, the junction kept 11 bases outside the gene matches. Looking up the rest from reference TRBV2 and TRBJ2-3 gives the full variable domain: EPEVTQTPSHQVTQMGQEVILRCVPISNHLYFYWYRQILGQKVEFLVSFYNNEISEKSEIFDDQFSVERPDGSNFTLKIRSTKLEDSAMYFCASSKGQGGGADTQYFGPGTRLTVL.

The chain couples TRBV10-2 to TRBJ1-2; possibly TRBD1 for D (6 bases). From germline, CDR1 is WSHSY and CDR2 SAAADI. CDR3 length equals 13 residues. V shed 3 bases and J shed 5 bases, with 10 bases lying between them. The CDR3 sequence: CASSDRGNYGYTF. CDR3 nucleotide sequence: TGCGCCAGCAGTGACAGGGGAAATTATGGCTACACCTTC.

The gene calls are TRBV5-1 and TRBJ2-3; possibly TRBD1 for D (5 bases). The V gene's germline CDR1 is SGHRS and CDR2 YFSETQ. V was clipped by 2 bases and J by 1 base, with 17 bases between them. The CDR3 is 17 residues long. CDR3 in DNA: TGCGCCAGCAGCTTTGGACAATTCAATCGAGGCACAGATACGCAGTATTTT. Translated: CASSFGQFNRGTDTQYF.

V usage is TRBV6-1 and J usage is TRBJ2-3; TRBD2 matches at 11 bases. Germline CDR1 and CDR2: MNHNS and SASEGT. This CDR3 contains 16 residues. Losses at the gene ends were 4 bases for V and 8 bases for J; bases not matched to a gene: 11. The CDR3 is CASSGPGLAAPFTQYF. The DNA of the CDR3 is TGTGCCAGCAGTGGACCGGGACTAGCGGCGCCATTTACGCAGTATTTT.

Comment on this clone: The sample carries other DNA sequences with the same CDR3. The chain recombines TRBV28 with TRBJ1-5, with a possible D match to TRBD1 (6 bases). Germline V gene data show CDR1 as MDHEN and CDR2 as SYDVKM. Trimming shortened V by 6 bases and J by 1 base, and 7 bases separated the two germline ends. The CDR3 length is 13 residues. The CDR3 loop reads CASRTGSNQPQHF. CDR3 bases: TGTGCCAGCAGGACAGGAAGCAATCAGCCCCAGCATTTT.

The CDR3, as DNA: TGCGCCAGCAGCTTGGCCCCAGGGGAAGAGACCCAGTACTTC. Residues: CASSLAPGEETQYF. The chain carries TRBV5-1 and TRBJ2-5, with D perhaps matching TRBD1 (6 bases). V lost 0 bases, J lost 3 bases, and 9 bases lay in between. Germline CDR1 is SGHRS and CDR2 is YFSETQ. The CDR3 has 14 residues.

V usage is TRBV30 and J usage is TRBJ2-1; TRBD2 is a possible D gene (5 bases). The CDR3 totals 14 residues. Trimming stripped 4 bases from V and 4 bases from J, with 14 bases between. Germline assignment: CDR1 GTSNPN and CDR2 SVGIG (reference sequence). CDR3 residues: CAWMNSELYNEQFF. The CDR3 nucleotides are TGTGCCTGGATGAATAGCGAGCTATACAATGAGCAGTTCTTC.

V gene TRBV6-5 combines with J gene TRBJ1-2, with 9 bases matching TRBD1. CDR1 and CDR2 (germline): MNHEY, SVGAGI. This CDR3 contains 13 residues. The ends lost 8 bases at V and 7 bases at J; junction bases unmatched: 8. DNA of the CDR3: TGTGCCAGCTTGGACAGGGGAAGGGTTGGCTACACCTTC. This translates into CASLDRGRVGYTF.

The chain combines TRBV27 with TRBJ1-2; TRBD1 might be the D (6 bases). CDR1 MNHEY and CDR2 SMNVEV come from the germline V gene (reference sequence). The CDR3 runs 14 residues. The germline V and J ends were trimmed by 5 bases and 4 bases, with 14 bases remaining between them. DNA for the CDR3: TGTGCCAGCAGTACTACAGGGCTCCTCTATGGCTACACCTTC. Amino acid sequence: CASSTTGLLYGYTF.

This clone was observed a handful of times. The CDR3 coding sequence is TGTGCCAGCAAAGGAGATTTTAATGAGCAGTTCTTC. Amino acid sequence: CASKGDFNEQFF. The chain combines TRBV2 with TRBJ2-1, with D unclear. The germline V and J ends were trimmed by 7 bases and 7 bases, with 11 bases remaining between them. Germline V gene lookup returns CDR1 SNHLY and CDR2 FYNNEI. This CDR3 has 12 residues.

This chain's CDR3 is CASSPPLTGADYGYTF. In nucleotides, the CDR3 is TGCGCCAGCAGCCCTCCACTTACAGGGGCGGACTATGGCTACACCTTC. This chain links TRBV4-1 with TRBJ1-2, with 7 bases that match TRBD1. Trimming took 4 bases from V and 3 from J; bases not matched to a gene: 11. Germline CDR1 MGHRA, CDR2 YSYEKL. The CDR3 covers 16 residues.

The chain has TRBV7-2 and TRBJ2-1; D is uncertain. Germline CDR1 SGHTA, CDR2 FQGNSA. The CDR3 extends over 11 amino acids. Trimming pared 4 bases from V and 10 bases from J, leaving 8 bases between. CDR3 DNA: TGTGCCAGCAGCTCAAGTCTAGAGCAGTTCTTC. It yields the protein CASSSSLEQFF.

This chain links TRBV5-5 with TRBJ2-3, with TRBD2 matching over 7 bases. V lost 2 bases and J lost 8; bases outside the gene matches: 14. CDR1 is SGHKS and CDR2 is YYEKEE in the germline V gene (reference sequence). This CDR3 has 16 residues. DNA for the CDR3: TGTGCCAGCAGCTTACGGGGGGAAGGGCCGGGAGGTACGCAGTATTTT. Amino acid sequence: CASSLRGEGPGGTQYF. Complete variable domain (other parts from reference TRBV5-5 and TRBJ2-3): DAGVTQSPTHLIKTRGQQVTLRCSPISGHKSVSWYQQVLGQGPQFIFQYYEKEERGRGNFPDRFSARQFPNYSSELNVNALLLGDSALYLCASSLRGEGPGGTQYFGPGTRLTVL.

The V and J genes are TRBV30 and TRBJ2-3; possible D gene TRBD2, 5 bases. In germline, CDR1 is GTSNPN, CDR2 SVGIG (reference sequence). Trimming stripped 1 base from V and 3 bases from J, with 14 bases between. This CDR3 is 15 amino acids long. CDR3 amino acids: CAWSDRRGLTDTQYF. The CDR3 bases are TGTGCCTGGAGTGACCGACGAGGGTTGACAGATACGCAGTATTTT.

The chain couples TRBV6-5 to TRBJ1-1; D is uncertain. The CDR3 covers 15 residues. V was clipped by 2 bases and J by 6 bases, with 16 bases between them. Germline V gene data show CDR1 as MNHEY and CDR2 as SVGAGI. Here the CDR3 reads CASSYDPGMRAEAFF. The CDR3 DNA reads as TGTGCCAGCAGTTACGATCCGGGGATGAGAGCTGAAGCTTTCTTT.

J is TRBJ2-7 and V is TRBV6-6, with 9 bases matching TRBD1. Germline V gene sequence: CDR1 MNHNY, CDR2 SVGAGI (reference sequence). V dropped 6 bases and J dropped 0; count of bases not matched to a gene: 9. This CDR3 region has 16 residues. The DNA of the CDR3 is TGTGCCAGCAGAGACCAACCGGGACAGGGCTCCTACGAGCAGTACTTC. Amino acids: CASRDQPGQGSYEQYF.

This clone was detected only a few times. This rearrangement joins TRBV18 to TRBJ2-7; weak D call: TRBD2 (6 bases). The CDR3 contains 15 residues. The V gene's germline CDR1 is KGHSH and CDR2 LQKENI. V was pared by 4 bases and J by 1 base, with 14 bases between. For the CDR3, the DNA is TGTGCCAGCTCACGCGGGGCAGGAACTTCCTACGAGCAGTACTTC. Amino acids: CASSRGAGTSYEQYF.